What follows are 21 T cell receptor beta chains derived from one specimen sequenced in a study of beta chain features in type 1 diabetes. The study, taken as a whole, reports: Patients with Type 1 diabetes showed moderately but significantly shorter TCRB CDR3s in all four CD4+ subsets.

These receptors have no known antigen. Every isolated RNA sample was fully reverse transcribed, so sequencing captured expressed TCRB transcripts. The method was immunoSEQ multiplex PCR; TCRdb's version includes in-frame clones alone and lacks a portion of them. The sample lists a few hundred thousand clones; roughly a quarter were seen once. Material for sequencing was naive CD4+ T cells from blood. These receptors were obtained from a woman between 25 and 40 years old with type 1 diabetes.

J is TRBJ1-2 and V is TRBV7-3; D is unclear. V shed 6 bases and J shed 7 bases, with 15 bases lying between them. From germline, CDR1 is SGHTA and CDR2 FQGTGA. The CDR3 contains 13 residues. The CDR3 bases are TGTGCCAGCAGTTTAGAGGGCAGGACTGGCTACACCTTC. Protein sequence: CASSLEGRTGYTF.

This clone was observed a few times. In the same sample, other DNA sequences code for this CDR3. This chain links TRBV25-1 with TRBJ2-7; D is possibly TRBD1 (6 bases). CDR1 and CDR2 (germline): MGHDK, SYGVNS. The V end lost 1 base, the J end lost 4 bases, and 11 bases lay between the germline ends. The CDR3 is 14 amino acids. The CDR3 here is CASSEFGGSYEQYF. The DNA for the CDR3 is TGTGCCAGCAGTGAATTTGGGGGCTCTTACGAGCAGTACTTC.

This rearrangement joins TRBV6-5 to TRBJ1-1, with D uncertain. This CDR3 has 14 amino acids. Germline loops: CDR1 MNHEY, CDR2 SVGAGI. Trimming shortened V by 6 bases and J by 5 bases, and 16 bases separated the two germline ends. This CDR3 is CASSLEITGTEAFF. In DNA form, the CDR3 reads TGTGCCAGCAGCCTGGAGATCACGGGGACTGAAGCTTTCTTT.

This clone was counted a few times. The chain links TRBV5-4 to TRBJ1-2, with no clear D. The V and J ends lost 1 base and 7 bases respectively, with 11 bases between them. Germline CDR1 is SGHNT and CDR2 is YYREEE (reference sequence). CDR3 length equals 13 residues. The DNA of the CDR3 is TGTGCCAGCAGCTTGCGGGGTAGCTCTGGCTACACCTTC. This translates into CASSLRGSSGYTF.

There are a few counts of this clone. The chain carries TRBV13 and TRBJ2-1; no definite D call. V was trimmed by 6 bases and J by 5 bases, leaving 14 bases between them. Germline lookup yields CDR1 PRHDT and CDR2 FYEKMQ (reference sequence). The CDR3 runs 14 residues. CDR3 nucleotide sequence: TGTGCCAGCAGGTCCAGCATCAGGCACAATGAGCAGTTCTTC. It translates to CASRSSIRHNEQFF.

This clone occurred a few times. The V gene is TRBV2, the J gene TRBJ2-2; D unclear. Trimming pared 4 bases from V and 7 bases from J, leaving 13 bases between. Germline lookup yields CDR1 SNHLY and CDR2 FYNNEI. The CDR3 consists of 14 residues. CDR3 DNA sequence: TGTGCCAGCAGTGTTCGTCAGAATGGCGGGGAGCTGTTTTTT. This translates into CASSVRQNGGELFF.

The gene calls are TRBV7-9 and TRBJ1-1; D call uncertain. Germline loops: CDR1 SEHNR, CDR2 FQNEAQ (reference sequence). CDR3 length: 14 amino acids. Trimming took 8 bases from V and 3 from J, leaving 16 bases between them. The CDR3 sequence is CASQTLNSYTEAFF. CDR3 nucleotides: TGTGCCAGCCAGACCCTAAACAGCTACACTGAAGCTTTCTTT. The full variable domain, with the rest looked up from reference TRBV7-9 and TRBJ1-1, is DTGVSQNPRHKITKRGQNVTFRCDPISEHNRLYWYRQTLGQGPEFLTYFQNEAQLEKSRLLSDRFSAERPKGSFSTLEIQRTEQGDSAMYLCASQTLNSYTEAFFGQGTRLTVV.

This clone was counted only a few times. The rearrangement joins TRBV5-4 to TRBJ2-1; 9 bases line up with TRBD2. V gave up 5 bases and J gave up 7 bases; unmatched junction bases: 13. Germline V gene sequence: CDR1 SGHNT, CDR2 YYREEE (reference sequence). This CDR3 spans 16 amino acids. In DNA, the CDR3 is TGTGCCAGCAGTGGAGCCCCCGGGACTAGCTGGAATGAGCAGTTCTTC. Its protein product is CASSGAPGTSWNEQFF.

As to this clone: Other DNA sequences in the same sample also yield this CDR3. CDR3 in amino acids: CASSFGVYEQYF. In nucleotides, the CDR3 is TGTGCCAGCAGCTTCGGTGTGTACGAGCAGTACTTC. The rearrangement joins TRBV7-9 to TRBJ2-7, with unresolved D. V lost 3 bases, J lost 4 bases, and 7 bases lay in between. Per germline, CDR1 SEHNR and CDR2 FQNEAQ (reference sequence). The CDR3 is 12 amino acids.

A few counts support this clone. V usage is TRBV18 and J usage is TRBJ2-7, with 7 bases matching TRBD2. The CDR3 sequence is 14 residues long. V shed 0 bases and J 5 bases; nucleotides not matched to a gene: 4. CDR1 KGHSH and CDR2 LQKENI come from the germline V gene. Here the CDR3 DNA reads TGTGCCAGCTCACCACCAGCGGGATCGGACGAGCAGTACTTC. It specifies CASSPPAGSDEQYF.

The chain recombines TRBV5-1 with TRBJ1-1; D is perhaps TRBD1 (6 bases). The CDR3 has 14 residues. The V gene lost 2 bases and the J gene lost 1 base, with 9 bases spanning the gap. From germline, CDR1 is SGHRS and CDR2 YFSETQ. As DNA, the CDR3 is TGCGCCAGCAGCTTCGAGGGGGAGAACACTGAAGCTTTCTTT. Amino acid sequence: CASSFEGENTEAFF.

This clone was detected only a few times. The rearrangement links TRBV30 to TRBJ2-7; weak D call: TRBD2 (5 bases). The CDR3 runs to 14 residues. Germline values: CDR1 GTSNPN, CDR2 SVGIG (reference sequence). V lost 4 bases and J 0 bases, leaving 13 bases between the germline ends. The CDR3 coding sequence is TGTGCCTGGAAACGGGGTATTAGCTCCTACGAGCAGTACTTC. This codes for CAWKRGISSYEQYF.

This clone was counted between two and nine times. J is TRBJ1-1 and V is TRBV13, with D unresolved. This CDR3 is built from 13 residues. V was cut by 1 base and J by 4 bases, with 7 bases left in between. CDR1 is PRHDT, CDR2 FYEKMQ, per germline (reference sequence). CDR3 bases: TGTGCCAGCAGCTTAGAAACGGGCACTGAAGCTTTCTTT. It is translated as CASSLETGTEAFF.

There are a few counts of this clone. The V gene is TRBV4-1, the J gene TRBJ1-5; perhaps TRBD1 as D (6 bases). V was pared by 8 bases and J by 0 bases, with 14 bases between. The CDR3 runs to 15 residues. Germline V gene lookup returns CDR1 MGHRA and CDR2 YSYEKL. The CDR3, as DNA: TGCGCCAGCGCCCCTTACAGGGATAGCAATCAGCCCCAGCATTTT. Residues: CASAPYRDSNQPQHF.

V and J are TRBV4-2 and TRBJ2-6; weak D call: TRBD1 (5 bases). CDR1 LGHNA and CDR2 YNFKEQ come from the germline V gene. The CDR3 loop spans 17 amino acids. Trimming left V 5 bases short and J 0 bases short, with 14 bases between. DNA of the CDR3: TGTGCCAGCAGCGCACTCCCAGGGAACTCTGGGGCCAACGTCCTGACTTTC. Its translation is CASSALPGNSGANVLTF.

The chain recombines TRBV4-1 with TRBJ1-4; 7 bases are shared with TRBD1. The V and J ends lost 4 bases and 3 bases, in that order; junction bases with no gene match: 11. The CDR3 is 17 residues long. The V gene's germline CDR1 is MGHRA and CDR2 YSYEKL. The CDR3 protein is CASSPQQGSGANEKLFF. Written as DNA, the CDR3 is TGCGCCAGCAGCCCCCAACAGGGGAGTGGGGCTAATGAAAAACTGTTTTTT.

This clone was detected a few times. The genes are TRBV10-3 and TRBJ2-1; D possibly corresponds to TRBD1 (5 bases). V lost 8 bases to trimming and J lost 7 bases, with 18 bases between them. Looked up from germline, CDR1 is ENHRY and CDR2 is SYGVKD. The CDR3 is 14 residues long. This CDR3 reads CAIHGRGGMNEQFF. In DNA, the CDR3 is TGTGCCATCCACGGTAGGGGCGGTATGAATGAGCAGTTCTTC.

This clone has only a few counts. This chain uses TRBV4-1 with TRBJ2-7; 7 bases align to TRBD1. CDR1 is MGHRA, CDR2 YSYEKL, per germline. The CDR3 consists of 16 residues. Trimming cost V 1 base and J 6 bases; bases outside gene matches: 12. CDR3 sequence reads: CASSQVVTGVPSEQYF. The CDR3 coding sequence is TGCGCCAGCAGCCAAGTTGTAACAGGGGTCCCCTCCGAGCAGTACTTC.

The sample holds a few counts of this clone. The chain recombines TRBV5-1 with TRBJ2-1; D possibly corresponds to TRBD1 (6 bases). This CDR3 contains 15 residues. V lost 4 bases, J lost 5 bases, and 16 bases lay in between. Germline lookup yields CDR1 SGHRS and CDR2 YFSETQ. The chain's CDR3 is CASSLTGRQDNEQFF. In DNA, the CDR3 is TGCGCCAGCAGCCTGACAGGTAGGCAGGACAATGAGCAGTTCTTC.

This chain links TRBV19 with TRBJ2-4; D is possibly TRBD2 (7 bases). Trimming removed 3 bases at V and 5 bases at J, with 17 bases between. Germline CDR1 is LNHDA and CDR2 is SQIVND (reference sequence). This CDR3 spans 16 amino acids. CDR3 bases: TGTGCCAGTAGTATCTGGGGGGGCCAGACACAAAACATTCAGTACTTC. Residues: CASSIWGGQTQNIQYF.

This clone was observed a few times. The V and J genes are TRBV21-1 and TRBJ2-1; no check of the table's D call, TRBD1, against the DNA was made. TRBV21-1 is designated a pseudogene. The CDR3 covers 14 residues. The CDR3 region is CASSMGTDRNEQFF. The CDR3 DNA sequence: TGTGCCAGCAGCATGGGGACAGATCGCAATGAGCAGTTCTTC.